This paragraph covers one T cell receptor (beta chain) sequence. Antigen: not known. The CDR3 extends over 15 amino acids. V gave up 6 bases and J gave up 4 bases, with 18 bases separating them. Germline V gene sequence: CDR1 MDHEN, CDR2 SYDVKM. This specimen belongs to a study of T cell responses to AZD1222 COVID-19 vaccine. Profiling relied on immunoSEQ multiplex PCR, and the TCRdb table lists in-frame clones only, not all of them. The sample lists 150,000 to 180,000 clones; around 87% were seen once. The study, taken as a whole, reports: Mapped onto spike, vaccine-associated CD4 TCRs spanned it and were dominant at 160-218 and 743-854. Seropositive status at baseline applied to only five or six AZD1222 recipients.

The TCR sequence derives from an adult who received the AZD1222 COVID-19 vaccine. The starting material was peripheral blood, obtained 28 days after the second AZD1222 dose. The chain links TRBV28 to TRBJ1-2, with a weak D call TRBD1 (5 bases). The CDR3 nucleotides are TGTGCCAGCAGGTACCCCCAGGGATCCGCCTATGGCTACACCTTC. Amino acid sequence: CASRYPQGSAYGYTF.